The source of this T cell receptor beta chain is a study of TIL therapy for anti-PD-1-resistant metastatic lung cancer. Overall study: Progressing patients received lymphodepletion, expanded TIL infusion and IL-2. Median tumor PD-L1 proportion score was roughly 6%. Study findings and constraints: The cohort had more treatment-naive, never-smoker and oncogene-addicted patients than typical.

As concerns this clone: Its antigen is not known.

Indicated time point: pre-treatment sample, taken before nivolumab and TIL therapy. The CDR3 is made up of 11 amino acids. Between the trimmed V and J ends, which lost 7 bases and 2 bases, there was a span of 9 bases. Germline lookup yields CDR1 DFQATT and CDR2 SNEGSKA (reference sequence). This was the immunoSEQ v3 assay. Generated by immunoSEQ multiplex PCR, the TCRdb table keeps only in-frame clones and is missing some. In the table there are 16,000 or so clones, 74% of which are singletons. This receptor was identified in a person aged 30 to 80 with non-small cell lung cancer. This sample comprised blood, obtained at baseline. This chain uses TRBV20-1 with TRBJ2-7, with no clear D. The CDR3, as DNA: TGCAGTGTTCTTTCCACCTACGAGCAGTACTTC. Its translation: CSVLSTYEQYF.